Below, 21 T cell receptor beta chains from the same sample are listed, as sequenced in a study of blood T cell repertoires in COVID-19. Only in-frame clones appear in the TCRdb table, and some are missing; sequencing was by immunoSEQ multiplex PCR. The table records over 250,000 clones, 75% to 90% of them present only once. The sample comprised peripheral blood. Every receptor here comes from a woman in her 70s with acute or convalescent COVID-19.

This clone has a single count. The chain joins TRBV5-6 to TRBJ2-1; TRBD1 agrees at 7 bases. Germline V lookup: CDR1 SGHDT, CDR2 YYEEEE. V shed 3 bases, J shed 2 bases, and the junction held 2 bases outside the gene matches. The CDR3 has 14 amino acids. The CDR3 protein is CASSSDRAYNEQFF. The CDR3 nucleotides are TGTGCCAGCAGCTCAGACAGGGCCTACAATGAGCAGTTCTTC.

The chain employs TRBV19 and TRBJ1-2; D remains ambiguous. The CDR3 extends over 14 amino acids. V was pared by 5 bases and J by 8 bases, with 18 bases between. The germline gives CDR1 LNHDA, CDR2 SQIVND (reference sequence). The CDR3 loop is CASSHQRAGYGYTF. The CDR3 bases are TGTGCCAGTAGTCACCAGCGTGCGGGTTACGGCTACACCTTC.

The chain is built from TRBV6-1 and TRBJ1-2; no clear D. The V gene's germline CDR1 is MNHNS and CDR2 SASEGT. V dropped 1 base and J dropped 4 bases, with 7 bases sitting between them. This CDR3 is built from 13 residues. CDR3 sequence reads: CASSEDRSYGYTF. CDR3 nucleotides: TGTGCCAGCAGTGAAGACCGGAGCTATGGCTACACCTTC.

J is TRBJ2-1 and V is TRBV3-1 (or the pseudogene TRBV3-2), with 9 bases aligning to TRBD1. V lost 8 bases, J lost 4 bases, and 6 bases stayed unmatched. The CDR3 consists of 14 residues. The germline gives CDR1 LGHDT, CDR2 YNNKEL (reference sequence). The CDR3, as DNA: TGTGCCAGCGGCGACAGGGGGGGTTACAATGAGCAGTTCTTC. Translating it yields CASGDRGGYNEQFF.

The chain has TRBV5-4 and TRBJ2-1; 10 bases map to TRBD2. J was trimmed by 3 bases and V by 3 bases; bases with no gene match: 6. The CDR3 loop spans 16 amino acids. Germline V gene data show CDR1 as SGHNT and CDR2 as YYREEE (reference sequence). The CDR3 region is CASSSQTSGVYNEQFF. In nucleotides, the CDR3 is TGTGCCAGCAGCTCGCAAACTAGCGGGGTCTACAATGAGCAGTTCTTC.

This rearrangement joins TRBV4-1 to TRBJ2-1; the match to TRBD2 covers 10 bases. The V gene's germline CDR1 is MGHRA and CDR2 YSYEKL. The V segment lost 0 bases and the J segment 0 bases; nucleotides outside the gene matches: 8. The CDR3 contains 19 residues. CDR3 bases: TGCGCCAGCAGCCAAGATCTAAGTAGCGGGGGGCTCTCCTACAATGAGCAGTTCTTC. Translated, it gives CASSQDLSSGGLSYNEQFF.

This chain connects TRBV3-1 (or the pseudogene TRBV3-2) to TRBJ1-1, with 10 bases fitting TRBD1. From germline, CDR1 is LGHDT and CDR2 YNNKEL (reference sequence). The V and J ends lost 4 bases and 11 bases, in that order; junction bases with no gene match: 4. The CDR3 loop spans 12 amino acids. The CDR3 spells CASSPGQGDAFF. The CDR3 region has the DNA TGTGCCAGCAGCCCCGGACAGGGGGACGCTTTCTTT.

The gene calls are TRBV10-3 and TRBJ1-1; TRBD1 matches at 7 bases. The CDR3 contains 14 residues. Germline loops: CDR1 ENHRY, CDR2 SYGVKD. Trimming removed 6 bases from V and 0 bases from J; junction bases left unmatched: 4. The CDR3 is CAIRGDRVNTEAFF. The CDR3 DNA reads TGTGCCATCAGGGGTGACAGGGTGAACACTGAAGCTTTCTTT.

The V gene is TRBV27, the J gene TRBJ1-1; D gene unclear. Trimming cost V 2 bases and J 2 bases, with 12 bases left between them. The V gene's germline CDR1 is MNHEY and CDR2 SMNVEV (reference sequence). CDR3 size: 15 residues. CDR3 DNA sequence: TGTGCCAGCAGTTTAGGCCGGGTGATCAACACTGAAGCTTTCTTT. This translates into CASSLGRVINTEAFF.

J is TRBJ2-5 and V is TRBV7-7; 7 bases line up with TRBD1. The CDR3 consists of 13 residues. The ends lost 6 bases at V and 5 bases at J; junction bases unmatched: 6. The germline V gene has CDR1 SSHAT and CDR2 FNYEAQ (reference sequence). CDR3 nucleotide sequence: TGTGCCAGCAGTAAAGACAGGGCGGAGACCCAGTACTTC. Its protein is CASSKDRAETQYF.

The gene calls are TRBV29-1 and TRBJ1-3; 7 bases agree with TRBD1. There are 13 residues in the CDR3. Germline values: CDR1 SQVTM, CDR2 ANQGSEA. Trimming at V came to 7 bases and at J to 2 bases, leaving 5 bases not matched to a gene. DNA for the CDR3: TGCAGCGCAACCAGGGGGGCTGGAAACACCATATATTTT. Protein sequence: CSATRGAGNTIYF.

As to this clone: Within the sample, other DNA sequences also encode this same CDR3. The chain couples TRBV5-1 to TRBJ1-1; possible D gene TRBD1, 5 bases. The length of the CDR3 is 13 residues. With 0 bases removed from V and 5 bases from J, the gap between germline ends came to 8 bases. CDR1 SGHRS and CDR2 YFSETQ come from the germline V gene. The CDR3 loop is CASSLDGGTEAFF. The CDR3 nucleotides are TGCGCCAGCAGCTTGGATGGGGGGACTGAAGCTTTCTTT.

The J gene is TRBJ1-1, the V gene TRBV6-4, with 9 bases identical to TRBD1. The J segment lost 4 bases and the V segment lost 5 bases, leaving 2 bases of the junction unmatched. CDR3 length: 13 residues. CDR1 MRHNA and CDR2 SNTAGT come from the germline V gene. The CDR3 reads CASSSDRGTEAFF. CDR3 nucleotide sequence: TGTGCCAGCAGTTCGGACAGGGGCACTGAAGCTTTCTTT.

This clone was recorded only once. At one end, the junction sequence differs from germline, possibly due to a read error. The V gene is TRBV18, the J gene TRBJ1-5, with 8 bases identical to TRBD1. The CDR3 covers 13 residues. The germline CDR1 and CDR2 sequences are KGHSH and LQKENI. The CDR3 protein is CASSPQGVGPQHF. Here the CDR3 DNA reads TGTGCCAGCTCGCCACAGGGGGTAGGGCCCCAGCATTTT.

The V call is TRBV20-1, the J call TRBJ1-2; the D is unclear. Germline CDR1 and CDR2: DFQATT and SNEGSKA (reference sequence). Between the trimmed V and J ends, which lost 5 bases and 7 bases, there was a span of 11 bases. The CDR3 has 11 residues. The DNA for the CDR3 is TGCAGTGCTTTCGAGGAGGTTGGCTACACCTTC. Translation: CSAFEEVGYTF.

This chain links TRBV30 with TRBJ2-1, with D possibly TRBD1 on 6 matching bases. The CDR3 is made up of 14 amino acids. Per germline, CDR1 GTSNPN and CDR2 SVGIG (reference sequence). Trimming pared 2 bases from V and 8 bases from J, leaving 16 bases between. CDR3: CAWSLATGSDEQFF. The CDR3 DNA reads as TGTGCCTGGAGTTTAGCGACAGGTAGCGATGAGCAGTTCTTC.

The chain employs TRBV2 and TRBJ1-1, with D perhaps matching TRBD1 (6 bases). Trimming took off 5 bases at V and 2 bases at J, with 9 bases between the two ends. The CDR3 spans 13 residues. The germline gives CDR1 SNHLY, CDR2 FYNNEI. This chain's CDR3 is CASSSRGNTEAFF. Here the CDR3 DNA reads TGTGCCAGCAGTTCCAGGGGCAACACTGAAGCTTTCTTT.

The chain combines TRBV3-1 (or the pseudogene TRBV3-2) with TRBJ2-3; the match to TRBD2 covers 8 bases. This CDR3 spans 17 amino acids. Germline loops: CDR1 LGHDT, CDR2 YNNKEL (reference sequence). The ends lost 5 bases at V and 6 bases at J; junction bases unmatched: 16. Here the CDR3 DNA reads TGTGCCAGCAGCTCACTACCGGGGGGGGCCGGCGTTGATACGCAGTATTTT. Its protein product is CASSSLPGGAGVDTQYF.

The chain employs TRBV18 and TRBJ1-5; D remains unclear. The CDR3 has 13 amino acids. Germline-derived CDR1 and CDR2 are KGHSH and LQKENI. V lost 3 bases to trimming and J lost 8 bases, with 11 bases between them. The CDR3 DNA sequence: TGTGCCAGCTCACCGATCCTCGGTGAGCCCCAGCATTTT. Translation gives CASSPILGEPQHF.

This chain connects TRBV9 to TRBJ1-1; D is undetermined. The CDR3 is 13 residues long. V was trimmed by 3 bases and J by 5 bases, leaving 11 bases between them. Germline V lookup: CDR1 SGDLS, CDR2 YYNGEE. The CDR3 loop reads CASSATLRTEAFF. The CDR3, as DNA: TGTGCCAGCAGCGCTACGCTCAGGACTGAAGCTTTCTTT.

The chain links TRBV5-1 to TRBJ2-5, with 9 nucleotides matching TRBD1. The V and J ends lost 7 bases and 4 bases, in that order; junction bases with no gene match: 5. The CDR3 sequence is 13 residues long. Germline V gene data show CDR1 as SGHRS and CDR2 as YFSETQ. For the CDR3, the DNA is TGCGCCAGCTTTACAGGGGGCGGAGAGACCCAGTACTTC. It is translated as CASFTGGGETQYF.